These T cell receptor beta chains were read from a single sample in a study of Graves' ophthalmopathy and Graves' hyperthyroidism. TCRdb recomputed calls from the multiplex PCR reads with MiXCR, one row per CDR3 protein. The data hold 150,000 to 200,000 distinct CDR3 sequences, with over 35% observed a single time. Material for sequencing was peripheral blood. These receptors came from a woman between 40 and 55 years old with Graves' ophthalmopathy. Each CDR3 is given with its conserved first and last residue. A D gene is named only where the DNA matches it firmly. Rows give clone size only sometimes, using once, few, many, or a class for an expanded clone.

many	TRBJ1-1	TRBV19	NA	TGTGCCAGTACCACCGGCTACGGGAACACTGAAGCTTTCTTT	CASTTGYGNTEAFF
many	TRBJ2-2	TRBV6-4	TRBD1	TGTGCCAGCCGACAGGGGAACACCGGGGAGCTGTTTTTT	CASRQGNTGELFF
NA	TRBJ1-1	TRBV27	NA	TGTGCCAGCAGTCTCCTGCCGGGGGTTGAGAACACTGAAGCTTTCTTT	CASSLLPGVENTEAFF
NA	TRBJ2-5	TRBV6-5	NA	TGTGCCAGCAGTTTAGATGGCGGGGGCGTGAAGACCCAGTACTTC	CASSLDGGGVKTQYF
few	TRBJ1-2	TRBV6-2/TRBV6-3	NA	TGTGCCAGCAGCTACAGGGAGAGGTGGTATGGCTACACCTTC	CASSYRERWYGYTF
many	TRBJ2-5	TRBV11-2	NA	TGTGCCAGCAGCATTCAACCGGATTCAGAGACCCAGTACTTC	CASSIQPDSETQYF
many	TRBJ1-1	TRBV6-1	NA	TGTGCCAGCAAAAAGACCCAGGAAAACACTGAAGCTTTCTTT	CASKKTQENTEAFF
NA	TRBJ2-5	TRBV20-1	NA	TGCAGTGCTACGAGCGGTCTTCGGGAGACCCAGTACTTC	CSATSGLRETQYF
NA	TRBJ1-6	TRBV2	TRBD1	TGTGCCAGCAGAACGGACAGGGGGGATTCACCCCTCCACTTT	CASRTDRGDSPLHF
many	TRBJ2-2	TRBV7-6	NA	TGTGCCAGCAGCTTAGCGGTGCACACCGGGGAGCTGTTTTTT	CASSLAVHTGELFF
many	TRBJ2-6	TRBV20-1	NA	TGCAGTGCTAGAGAACAGGGCGCTGGGGCCAACGTCCTGACTTTC	CSAREQGAGANVLTF
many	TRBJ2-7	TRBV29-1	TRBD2	TGCAGCGTGGGGGACTACTCCTACGAGCAGTACTTC	CSVGDYSYEQYF
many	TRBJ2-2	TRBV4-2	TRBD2	TGTGCCAGCAGCCTCCCGACTAGCGGGAGGCCCACCGGGGAGCTGTTTTTT	CASSLPTSGRPTGELFF
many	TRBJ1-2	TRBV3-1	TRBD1	TGTGCCAGCAGCCAAGATGGACAGGGGACTGGCTACACCTTC	CASSQDGQGTGYTF
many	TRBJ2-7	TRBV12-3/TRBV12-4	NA	TGTGCCAGCACCCCAGGGGTCGAGCAGTACTTC	CASTPGVEQYF
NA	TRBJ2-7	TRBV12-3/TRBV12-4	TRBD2	TGTGCCAGCAGCCGTACCGGACTAGCGGGAGGCTACGAGCAGTACTTC	CASSRTGLAGGYEQYF
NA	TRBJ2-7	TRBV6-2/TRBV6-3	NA	TGTGCCAGCAAGCAGGCAGAACCCTACGAGCAGTACTTC	CASKQAEPYEQYF